The clone carrying this TCR beta chain has just a few counts. Its antigen is undetermined. These data belong to a study of blood T cells in healthy people across ages. Study outcomes and limitations: There were more naive CD4+ cells and higher diversity in long-lived donors than in aged donors. Investigators viewed diversity estimates from one million T cells as underestimates, the study reported.

For the second PCR, which ran for roughly 7 to 11 cycles, a sample-barcoded 5' primer and a J-beta primer mix were used. MiXCR was run by TCRdb on the 5' RACE reads, yielding one entry per CDR3 protein. The data hold under 1,000,000 distinct CDR3 sequences, with 46% observed a single time. A minimum of 6.5 million PBMCs was isolated per sample. CDR3 length equals 15 residues. Germline lookup yields CDR1 LNHNV and CDR2 YYDKDF (reference sequence). Deletions cut 0 bases from V and 1 base from J, with 7 bases between. Sample: blood. This TCR derives from a man older than 75 in good health. The V call is TRBV15, the J call TRBJ1-5; D is unclear. The CDR3, as DNA: TGTGCCACCAGCAGAGAATTTGGGAGCAATCAGCCCCAGCATTTT. Protein: CATSREFGSNQPQHF.